A single sample gave rise to the 15 T cell receptor beta chains below, sequenced in a study of cytotoxic CD8 clonotypes in ibrutinib-treated CLL (dated by TCRdb to about 2021). The time point label of this sample denotes: about 11 months on ibrutinib. The library relied on the immunoSEQ multiplex PCR assay. TCRdb obtained this table from immuneACCESS and retained in-frame rearrangements with V and J assigned. These tables miss some clones; where compared with another copy, unresolved V genes account for less than half of the shortfall, and the remainder is unexplained. Present in this sample are 150,000 to 200,000 clones, 81% of which were seen just once. The top ten clones comprise approximately 2% of the sample. The input for sequencing was PBMCs, taken after 12 months of ibrutinib treatment. The source of these receptors is a human donor with chronic lymphocytic leukemia.

Note on this clone: A read error may account for a junction end that differs from germline. The rearrangement uses TRBV7-9 and TRBJ2-1; 9 nucleotides match TRBD1. Germline CDR1 SEHNR, CDR2 FQNEAQ (reference sequence). The CDR3 runs 12 residues. CDR3 loop: CASSLLRDRVVF. In nucleotides, the CDR3 is TGTGCCAGTTCGTTGCTCCGGGACAGGGTAGTCTTC.

The chain recombines TRBV27 with TRBJ2-1; maybe TRBD2 (7 bases). The V gene's germline CDR1 is MNHEY and CDR2 SMNVEV (reference sequence). The CDR3 runs 12 residues. Trimming took 3 bases from V and 14 from J, leaving 14 bases between them. The CDR3 spells CASSFAGGRKFF. The CDR3 bases are TGTGCCAGCAGTTTCGCCGGGGGGCGTAAGTTCTTC.

The CDR3 sequence is CASSPPGGAKNIQYF. CDR3 DNA: TGTGCCAGCTCACCCCCCGGGGGCGCAAAAAACATTCAGTACTTC. The chain has TRBV18 and TRBJ2-4; the D gene could be TRBD1 or TRBD2 (6 bases each). This CDR3 spans 15 amino acids. V lost 3 bases and J 4 bases, leaving 13 bases between the germline ends. Germline CDR1 and CDR2: KGHSH and LQKENI. Combining the CDR3 with reference TRBV18 and TRBJ2-4 gives the whole variable domain NAGVMQNPRHLVRRRGQEARLRCSPMKGHSHVYWYRQLPEEGLKFMVYLQKENIIDESGMPKERFSAEFPKEGPSILRIQQVVRGDSAAYFCASSPPGGAKNIQYFGAGTRLSVL.

This chain uses TRBV7-3 with TRBJ2-5; D gene uncertain. The germline gives CDR1 SGHTA, CDR2 FQGTGA. This CDR3 comprises 13 residues. The V and J ends lost 5 bases and 5 bases respectively, with 12 bases between them. This CDR3 is CASSLGDSETQYF. In DNA, the CDR3 is TGTGCCAGCAGCCTTGGGGATTCGGAGACCCAGTACTTC.

This chain links TRBV9 with TRBJ2-7; 11 bases are a match to TRBD2. The CDR3 is 16 residues long. J gave up 1 base and V 0 bases, and 3 bases lay outside the gene matches. Germline V gene lookup returns CDR1 SGDLS and CDR2 YYNGEE. CDR3 residues: CASSVAPSGRSYEQYF. DNA for the CDR3: TGTGCCAGCAGCGTAGCGCCTAGCGGGAGGTCCTACGAGCAGTACTTC.

V usage is TRBV5-4 and J usage is TRBJ2-3, with D possibly called TRBD1 or TRBD2 (6 bases each). This CDR3 has 16 amino acids. Germline-derived CDR1 and CDR2 are SGHNT and YYREEE (reference sequence). V was pared by 0 bases and J by 2 bases, with 13 bases between. CDR3 residues: CASSLEPGAFTDTQYF. The CDR3 DNA sequence: TGTGCCAGCAGCTTGGAACCGGGGGCGTTCACAGATACGCAGTATTTT.

This CDR3 is CASSQVAGRDTQYF. CDR3 sequence (DNA): TGCGCCAGCAGCCAAGTTGCGGGTCGCGATACGCAGTATTTT. The chain uses TRBV4-3 and TRBJ2-3; D possibly corresponds to TRBD2 (5 bases). Germline CDR1 LGHNA, CDR2 YSLEER. The V end lost 1 base, the J end lost 6 bases, and 11 bases lay between the germline ends. CDR3 length: 14 residues.

The rearrangement links TRBV28 to TRBJ1-5; D might be TRBD1 (5 bases). The V gene lost 7 bases and the J gene lost 2 bases, with 18 bases spanning the gap. Germline V gene sequence: CDR1 MDHEN, CDR2 SYDVKM. CDR3 length: 16 amino acids. This CDR3 is CASNLMGTGGNQPQHF. The CDR3 DNA reads as TGTGCCAGCAACCTCATGGGGACCGGTGGCAATCAGCCCCAGCATTTT.

This clone was seen only once. The chain employs TRBV6-5 and TRBJ1-5, with D unresolved. The CDR3 is 14 residues long. Germline lookup yields CDR1 MNHEY and CDR2 SVGAGI. Trimming took off 7 bases at V and 7 bases at J, with 17 bases between the two ends. CDR3 sequence: CASKLTELHQPQHF. CDR3 nucleotides: TGTGCCAGCAAACTGACGGAGCTCCACCAGCCCCAGCATTTT.

CDR3 nucleotides: TGTGCCAGCAGCGCCCTCAGGGACAGGAACTATGGCTACACCTTC. It codes for CASSALRDRNYGYTF. The chain combines TRBV9 with TRBJ1-2; 8 positions match TRBD1. Germline V gene sequence: CDR1 SGDLS, CDR2 YYNGEE. J was trimmed by 2 bases and V by 3 bases; bases with no gene match: 6. This CDR3 contains 15 residues.

V gene TRBV19 combines with J gene TRBJ1-4; 9 bases match TRBD1. This CDR3 is 15 amino acids long. Germline assignment: CDR1 LNHDA and CDR2 SQIVND (reference sequence). V was pared by 2 bases and J by 3 bases, with 1 base of the junction left unmatched. This chain's CDR3 is CASSIRTGANEKLFF. The CDR3 DNA follows: TGTGCCAGTAGTATACGGACAGGGGCTAATGAAAAACTGTTTTTT.

This chain connects TRBV11-2 to TRBJ2-7; 9 bases line up with TRBD1. Germline CDR1 SGHAT, CDR2 FQNNGV. The CDR3 totals 15 residues. V gave up 0 bases and J gave up 6 bases; unmatched junction bases: 6. In DNA, the CDR3 is TGTGCCAGCAGCTTAGATGTAGGACAGGGGAGCGAGCAGTACTTC. Translation gives CASSLDVGQGSEQYF.

The chain employs TRBV19 and TRBJ2-1, with TRBD2 identical over 8 bases. Looked up from germline, CDR1 is LNHDA and CDR2 is SQIVND (reference sequence). The CDR3 loop spans 14 amino acids. With 5 bases clipped from V and 10 bases from J, the junction kept 10 bases outside the gene matches. The CDR3 protein is CASSPGGPSGEQFF. As DNA, the CDR3 is TGTGCCAGTAGTCCGGGAGGGCCCTCGGGGGAGCAGTTCTTC. Supplemented by reference TRBV19 and TRBJ2-1, the full variable domain reads DGGITQSPKYLFRKEGQNVTLSCEQNLNHDAMYWYRQDPGQGLRLIYYSQIVNDFQKGDIAEGYSVSREKKESFPLTVTSAQKNPTAFYLCASSPGGPSGEQFFGPGTRLTVL.

The V gene is TRBV7-3, the J gene TRBJ1-1; D possibly corresponds to TRBD1 (5 bases). V was shortened by 3 bases and J by 2 bases, with 13 bases between the two germline ends. This CDR3 spans 15 amino acids. Germline-derived CDR1 and CDR2 are SGHTA and FQGTGA. The DNA for the CDR3 is TGTGCCAGCAGCTTTTCAAAACAGGAAAACACTGAAGCTTTCTTT. Translating gives CASSFSKQENTEAFF. The complete variable domain, with remaining parts taken from reference TRBV7-3 and TRBJ1-1, reads GAGVSQTPSNKVTEKGKYVELRCDPISGHTALYWYRQSLGQGPEFLIYFQGTGAADDSGLPNDRFFAVRPEGSVSTLKIQRTERGDSAVYLCASSFSKQENTEAFFGQGTRLTVV.

The chain employs TRBV5-1 and TRBJ1-2; no reliable D call. CDR3 size: 13 residues. Trimming took 0 bases from V and 2 from J, leaving 5 bases between them. Germline CDR1 reads SGHRS; CDR2 reads YFSETQ. This CDR3 reads CASSLVENYGYTF. DNA of the CDR3: TGCGCCAGCAGCTTGGTGGAAAACTATGGCTACACCTTC.